Below, 31 T cell receptor beta chains from the same sample are listed, as sequenced in a study of T cells in Graves' hyperthyroidism and ophthalmopathy (dated by TCRdb to between 2018 and 2021). Receptor amplification or capture employed multiplex PCR. Sequencing was performed on an Illumina HiSeq 2000. The TCR beta CDR3 regions were amplified from RNA transcripts. The first round of RT-PCR for the TCR CDR3 was performed with the HTBI primer set and the Qiagen OneStep RT-PCR kit. Using fastp trimming at Q25 and MiXCR clonotype assembly, TCRdb reanalyzed the public sequencing data and kept in-frame beta chains. Entries are consolidated by CDR3 protein sequence, retaining the most common genes and DNA. The sample table contains approximately 610,000 distinct CDR3 sequences; only one count was recorded for 14% to 15% of them. The top ten constitute about 3.9% of the sample. The specimen sequenced was blood. The source is a woman aged 40 to 55 with Graves' ophthalmopathy.

There are many counts of this clonotype. The chain employs TRBV3-1 and TRBJ1-2, with 8 positions matching TRBD1. J lost 4 bases, V lost 0 bases, and 4 bases had no gene match. CDR3 size: 15 residues. From germline, CDR1 is LGHDT and CDR2 YNNKEL (reference sequence). The CDR3, as DNA: TGTGCCAGCAGCCAAGACCCAGGGGGCACCTATGGCTACACCTTC. Translated: CASSQDPGGTYGYTF. Looking up the rest from reference TRBV3-1 and TRBJ1-2 gives the full variable domain: DTAVSQTPKYLVTQMGNDKSIKCEQNLGHDTMYWYKQDSKKFLKIMFSYNNKELIINETVPNRFSPKSPDKAHLNLHINSLELGDSAVYFCASSQDPGGTYGYTFGSGTRLTVV.

The chain employs TRBV7-2 and TRBJ2-5; D remains ambiguous. The germline V gene encodes CDR1 SGHTA and CDR2 FQGNSA. The CDR3 is 13 amino acids. Trimming removed 4 bases from V and 8 bases from J, with 14 bases in between. CDR3 DNA sequence: TGTGCCAGCAGCTATGGCACAGAAAACACCCAGTACTTC. Its protein product is CASSYGTENTQYF.

In this sample, this clonotype turned up a few times. The chain links TRBV11-2 to TRBJ2-3; tentatively, D is TRBD2 (6 bases). Deletions cut 2 bases from V and 4 bases from J, with 13 bases between. The germline V gene has CDR1 SGHAT and CDR2 FQNNGV. This CDR3 is built from 15 residues. In DNA, the CDR3 is TGTGCCAGCAGCTTAATCGGGGGTACCGCAGATACGCAGTATTTT. Protein product: CASSLIGGTADTQYF.

This clonotype was found many times. The rearrangement joins TRBV15 to TRBJ1-5; D is unresolved. The V end was cut by 6 bases, the J end by 4 bases, with 10 bases between. Germline V gene data show CDR1 as LNHNV and CDR2 as YYDKDF (reference sequence). The CDR3 runs 13 residues. For the CDR3, the DNA is TGTGCCACCAGTAACGGCATAAATCAGCCCCAGCATTTT. It encodes CATSNGINQPQHF.

In this sample, this clonotype turned up many times. This chain connects TRBV6-5 to TRBJ2-7; D is uncertain. The CDR3 is 15 residues long. Trimming removed 2 bases at V and 4 bases at J, with 15 bases between. CDR1 is MNHEY and CDR2 is SVGAGI in the germline V gene. In nucleotides, the CDR3 is TGTGCCAGCAGTTACCCGATCTGGAATGGGTACGAGCAGTACTTC. Translating it yields CASSYPIWNGYEQYF.

The table lists this clonotype with a few counts. V usage is TRBV19 and J usage is TRBJ2-4; D is undetermined. V was cut by 9 bases and J by 10 bases, with 28 bases left in between. In germline, CDR1 is LNHDA, CDR2 SQIVND (reference sequence). The CDR3 is 16 amino acids. The CDR3 sequence: CARDHFGGPPTWIQYF. CDR3 DNA sequence: TGTGCCAGAGATCACTTTGGCGGACCCCCGACCTGGATTCAGTACTTC. The full variable domain, with the rest looked up from reference TRBV19 and TRBJ2-4, is DGGITQSPKYLFRKEGQNVTLSCEQNLNHDAMYWYRQDPGQGLRLIYYSQIVNDFQKGDIAEGYSVSREKKESFPLTVTSAQKNPTAFYLCARDHFGGPPTWIQYFGAGTRLSVL.

This clonotype occurred many times. The rearrangement joins TRBV28 to TRBJ2-7, with a tentative D call TRBD2 (6 bases). CDR3 length equals 15 residues. The germline V gene has CDR1 MDHEN and CDR2 SYDVKM. The ends were cut back, 3 bases at V and 2 bases at J, with 14 bases in the middle. The DNA of the CDR3 is TGTGCCAGCAGTTTCCGAAAGCGGGCACCCTACGAGCAGTACTTC. It is translated as CASSFRKRAPYEQYF.

Turning to this clonotype: A junction boundary mismatches the germline segment, possibly from a read error. The chain couples TRBV11-2 to TRBJ2-2; TRBD2 aligns across 8 bases. The CDR3 has 17 amino acids. CDR1 is SGHAT and CDR2 is FQNNGV in the germline V gene. CDR3 residues: CTSSRTGSGVGTGELFF. The DNA for the CDR3 is TGTACCAGCAGCCGCACTGGTAGCGGGGTGGGGACCGGGGAGCTGTTTTTT.

The gene calls are TRBV6-1 and TRBJ1-5; D not certain. Looked up from germline, CDR1 is MNHNS and CDR2 is SASEGT. V was cut by 6 bases and J by 7 bases, with 16 bases left in between. The CDR3 has 14 amino acids. The CDR3 coding sequence is TGTGCCAGCAGCTCCACACAAGGACGGCAGCCCCAGCATTTT. Translation gives CASSSTQGRQPQHF.

This clonotype was seen at least ten times. The chain recombines TRBV12-3 or TRBV12-4 with TRBJ1-5; D ambiguous. Trimming stripped 6 bases from V and 3 bases from J, with 12 bases between. CDR3 size: 14 residues. CDR3 sequence (DNA): TGTGCCAGCAGCTGGACGGGAGTCAATCAGCCCCAGCATTTT. This codes for CASSWTGVNQPQHF.

The genes are TRBV4-3 and TRBJ1-2; unclear D gene. Trimming shortened V by 2 bases and J by 4 bases, and 11 bases separated the two germline ends. CDR3 length equals 14 residues. In germline, CDR1 is LGHNA, CDR2 YSLEER. The CDR3 spells CASSQNRGSYGYTF. The CDR3 bases are TGCGCCAGCAGCCAAAACCGGGGTTCCTATGGCTACACCTTC.

This clonotype was recorded many times. The chain recombines TRBV27 with TRBJ2-7, with D possibly matching TRBD2 (6 bases). This CDR3 contains 13 residues. V was trimmed by 3 bases and J by 6 bases, leaving 12 bases between them. CDR1 and CDR2 from the germline V gene are MNHEY and SMNVEV (reference sequence). The CDR3 reads CASSLAGTGEQYF. The CDR3 DNA reads TGTGCCAGCAGTTTGGCGGGGACCGGCGAGCAGTACTTC.

This clonotype was observed a few times. This chain uses TRBV27 with TRBJ2-5; 8 bases align to TRBD1. Germline lookup yields CDR1 MNHEY and CDR2 SMNVEV (reference sequence). The CDR3 has 14 residues. V shed 5 bases, J shed 4 bases, and the junction held 6 bases outside the gene matches. The CDR3 sequence is CASSPQGVLETQYF. CDR3 nucleotides: TGTGCCAGCAGTCCACAGGGGGTTCTAGAGACCCAGTACTTC.

This clonotype was observed at least ten times. V gene TRBV2 combines with J gene TRBJ2-7; 7 bases fit TRBD1. V was clipped by 8 bases and J by 0 bases; unmatched bases: 10. Germline CDR1 and CDR2: SNHLY and FYNNEI. The CDR3 is 15 amino acids. The chain's CDR3 is CASHAGTASSYEQYF. DNA for the CDR3: TGTGCCAGCCACGCCGGGACAGCGAGCTCCTACGAGCAGTACTTC.

The V gene is TRBV28, the J gene TRBJ2-7, with 7 nucleotides matching TRBD1. Germline lookup yields CDR1 MDHEN and CDR2 SYDVKM. V trimming: 3 bases; J trimming: 4 bases; junction bases outside the gene matches: 12. The CDR3 has 16 residues. The CDR3 DNA sequence: TGTGCCAGCAGTTTTTTGTTGAAAGGGGGCAGATACGAGCAGTACTTC. Protein: CASSFLLKGGRYEQYF.

This clonotype was seen more than once but under ten times. J is TRBJ2-2 and V is TRBV6-1; D is undetermined. The germline V and J ends were trimmed by 1 base and 3 bases, with 3 bases remaining between them. Germline V lookup: CDR1 MNHNS, CDR2 SASEGT. CDR3 size: 13 residues. For the CDR3, the DNA is TGTGCCAGCAGTGAAGTCTACACCGGGGAGCTGTTTTTT. Its translation: CASSEVYTGELFF.

This clonotype was observed at least ten times. The V call is TRBV13, the J call TRBJ2-7; D may be TRBD1 (6 bases). CDR1 is PRHDT, CDR2 FYEKMQ, per germline (reference sequence). With 7 bases removed from V and 2 bases from J, the gap between germline ends came to 9 bases. The CDR3 covers 12 residues. The CDR3 protein is CASTGAPYEQYF. The CDR3 DNA follows: TGTGCCAGCACAGGGGCTCCCTACGAGCAGTACTTC.

This clonotype has ten or more counts. The rearrangement links TRBV6-5 to TRBJ2-2; possibly TRBD2 for D (5 bases). The V end was cut by 2 bases, the J end by 4 bases, with 11 bases between. The CDR3 length is 15 residues. Looked up from germline, CDR1 is MNHEY and CDR2 is SVGAGI. The CDR3 here is CASSYVGALTGELFF. CDR3 DNA sequence: TGTGCCAGCAGTTACGTGGGAGCCCTCACCGGGGAGCTGTTTTTT.

This clonotype was seen many times. The rearrangement links TRBV30 to TRBJ2-7, with a tentative D call TRBD2 (6 bases). This CDR3 region has 16 residues. Between the trimmed V and J ends, which lost 1 base and 5 bases, there was a span of 21 bases. Per germline, CDR1 GTSNPN and CDR2 SVGIG (reference sequence). CDR3 nucleotide sequence: TGTGCCTGGAGTGGACGGCGGGACCCTCAATTGAACGAGCAGTACTTC. Amino acids: CAWSGRRDPQLNEQYF.

This clonotype was detected many times. The chain combines TRBV6-1 with TRBJ2-7; maybe TRBD2 (5 bases). The CDR3 covers 12 residues. Germline lookup yields CDR1 MNHNS and CDR2 SASEGT. V was clipped by 2 bases and J by 4 bases, with 6 bases between them. The CDR3 loop is CASSEQRYEQYF. In DNA form, the CDR3 reads TGTGCCAGCAGTGAACAGCGGTACGAGCAGTACTTC.

This clonotype has a count of ten or more. The V call is TRBV28, the J call TRBJ2-7; tentatively, D is TRBD1 or TRBD2 (7 bases each). The CDR3 has 14 residues. Trimming removed 4 bases from V and 2 bases from J, with 12 bases in between. Germline V CDR1 and CDR2: MDHEN, SYDVKM. DNA for the CDR3: TGTGCCAGCAGTTACAGGGGAGGGACCTACGAGCAGTACTTC. Amino acids: CASSYRGGTYEQYF.

The chain links TRBV11-1 to TRBJ2-3; 14 bases fit TRBD2. Per germline, CDR1 SGHAT and CDR2 FQDESV (reference sequence). CDR3 size: 16 residues. CDR3 bases: TGTGTCGGCGGGGGGACTAGCGGGAGTTCACGAGATACGCAGTATTTT. Its translation: CVGGGTSGSSRDTQYF.

This clonotype has ten or more counts. The genes are TRBV7-9 and TRBJ1-5, with TRBD1 identical over 9 bases. This CDR3 is 15 amino acids long. Germline V CDR1 and CDR2: SEHNR, FQNEAQ (reference sequence). V gave up 5 bases and J gave up 5 bases; unmatched junction bases: 7. The CDR3 protein is CASSAWTGADQPQHF. CDR3 nucleotide sequence: TGTGCCAGCAGCGCCTGGACAGGGGCCGATCAGCCCCAGCATTTT.

The chain joins TRBV28 to TRBJ1-1; D unclear. The germline V gene has CDR1 MDHEN and CDR2 SYDVKM. The CDR3 contains 14 residues. Trimming cost V 7 bases and J 5 bases, with 17 bases left between them. CDR3 nucleotide sequence: TGTGCCAGCACCCTTCTTAGCCGGATGACTGAAGCTTTCTTT. This encodes CASTLLSRMTEAFF.

This clonotype was detected ten times or more. This may be a read error: a much more frequent sequence differs by one nucleotide. The CDR3 region has the DNA TGTGCCAGCAGCGGCCCCTCAGGATCGCAGTACTTC. It is translated as CASSGPSGSQYF. V and J are TRBV6-1 and TRBJ2-7; D gene unclear. Trimming removed 6 bases at V and 9 bases at J, with 15 bases between. The CDR3 has 12 amino acids. Germline V gene lookup returns CDR1 MNHNS and CDR2 SASEGT.

This clonotype was seen many times. The chain links TRBV5-6 to TRBJ2-5; tentative D call: TRBD1 (6 bases). V was shortened by 1 base and J by 3 bases, with 13 bases between the two germline ends. Germline V lookup: CDR1 SGHDT, CDR2 YYEEEE. This CDR3 contains 15 residues. Here the CDR3 DNA reads TGTGCCAGCAGCTTGATTTTGGGGGCAGAAGAGACCCAGTACTTC. Protein sequence: CASSLILGAEETQYF.

This clonotype was counted ten times or more. CDR3 sequence reads: CASSEGQYYSNQPQHF. DNA of the CDR3: TGTGCCAGCAGTGAAGGACAGTACTATAGCAATCAGCCCCAGCATTTT. The V call is TRBV27, the J call TRBJ1-5; TRBD1 is a possible D gene (6 bases). The V and J ends lost 5 bases and 0 bases respectively, with 14 bases between them. Germline V CDR1 and CDR2: MNHEY, SMNVEV (reference sequence). The CDR3 contains 16 residues.

The table lists this clonotype with many counts. The chain has TRBV20-1 and TRBJ2-2; 10 positions match TRBD2. The CDR3 covers 17 residues. Germline V CDR1 and CDR2: DFQATT, SNEGSKA (reference sequence). Unmatched junction bases numbered 11, after V lost 0 bases and J lost 7 bases. The CDR3 nucleotides read TGCAGTGCTAGAGATGACCTAGCGGGAGTGGTTCTCGGGGAGCTGTTTTTT. It translates to CSARDDLAGVVLGELFF.

This clonotype was observed many times. The chain joins TRBV28 to TRBJ2-2, with 11 bases lining up with TRBD2. Germline V gene sequence: CDR1 MDHEN, CDR2 SYDVKM. The V segment lost 2 bases and the J segment 7 bases; nucleotides outside the gene matches: 6. CDR3 length equals 16 residues. The CDR3 DNA reads as TGTGCCAGCAGTTTACCCCTAGCGGGAGGAGTCGGGGAGCTGTTTTTT. Amino acids: CASSLPLAGGVGELFF.

The chain combines TRBV6-5 with TRBJ1-2; tentative D call: TRBD1 (5 bases). Germline V gene data show CDR1 as MNHEY and CDR2 as SVGAGI. V lost 4 bases, J lost 9 bases, and 12 bases lay in between. The CDR3 runs to 12 residues. DNA for the CDR3: TGTGCCAGCAGTTTAGCGGGGGATCGCTACACCTTC. Its translation: CASSLAGDRYTF.

This clonotype was detected ten times or more. The chain combines TRBV20-1 with TRBJ1-1, with 7 nucleotides matching TRBD1. The CDR3 extends over 14 amino acids. The germline CDR1 and CDR2 sequences are DFQATT and SNEGSKA (reference sequence). The trim removed 0 bases at V and 3 bases at J, leaving 4 bases unmatched. As DNA, the CDR3 is TGCAGTGCTAGAGAAGGAGGGACAGACACTGAAGCTTTCTTT. Protein product: CSAREGGTDTEAFF.